The next 13 T cell receptor beta chains were all read from a single sample in a study of breast tumors, draining lymph nodes, adjacent tissues. TCRdb re-called the multiplex PCR reads through MiXCR, storing one row per CDR3 protein. Of more than 50,000 distinct CDR3 sequences in the sample, approximately 40% were seen once. The sequencing sample was made of breast tumor tissue. The receptors derive from a female donor with breast cancer. Some clones in this sample may be carry-over from other donors' samples.

Remarks on this clonotype: Likely a read error: the CDR3 ends without its conserved phenylalanine or tryptophan. The rearrangement uses TRBV7-9 and TRBJ2-1, with 9 bases fitting TRBD1. This CDR3 comprises 15 residues. Per germline, CDR1 SEHNR and CDR2 FQNEAQ (reference sequence). This CDR3 is CASSLRDRAYDEQFL. As DNA, the CDR3 is TGTGCCAGCAGCCTCAGGGACAGGGCCTACGATGAGCAGTTCCTC.

This clonotype came up many times. V gene TRBV13 combines with J gene TRBJ1-2; possible D gene TRBD1, 5 bases. Germline CDR1 PRHDT, CDR2 FYEKMQ (reference sequence). This CDR3 has 14 amino acids. Trimming took 2 bases from V and 6 from J, leaving 13 bases between them. This CDR3 is CASSLRSGSDGYTF. CDR3 coding DNA: TGTGCCAGCAGCTTAAGGTCAGGGTCGGATGGCTACACCTTC.

This clonotype was seen ten or more times. The rearrangement links TRBV18 to TRBJ1-2, with D possibly TRBD1 on 5 matching bases. CDR3 size: 16 residues. Trimming left V 3 bases short and J 4 bases short, with 18 bases between. CDR1 is KGHSH and CDR2 is LQKENI in the germline V gene. The CDR3: CASSPPPGRQIYGYTF. In nucleotides, the CDR3 is TGTGCCAGCTCACCTCCCCCGGGACGGCAAATCTATGGCTACACCTTC. The whole variable domain, remainder taken from reference TRBV18 and TRBJ1-2, is NAGVMQNPRHLVRRRGQEARLRCSPMKGHSHVYWYRQLPEEGLKFMVYLQKENIIDESGMPKERFSAEFPKEGPSILRIQQVVRGDSAAYFCASSPPPGRQIYGYTFGSGTRLTVV.

This clonotype appeared a single time. The junction and the germline gene differ at one end; a read error may be behind it. The gene calls are TRBV5-4 and TRBJ2-5; perhaps TRBD1 as D (6 bases). Per the germline V gene, CDR1 is SGHNT and CDR2 is YYREEE (reference sequence). The length of the CDR3 is 15 residues. The CDR3 loop is CASSLGAPRQETQYF. DNA of the CDR3: TGCGCCAGCAGCTTGGGGGCACCACGCCAAGAGACCCAGTACTTC.

In nucleotides, the CDR3 is TGTGCCTGGAGTAAAACGGGGGGGGCTAATGAAAAACTGTTTTTT. Protein product: CAWSKTGGANEKLFF. The chain links TRBV30 to TRBJ1-4, with TRBD1 as a possible D gene (5 bases). V was trimmed by 2 bases and J by 3 bases, leaving 13 bases between them. The CDR3 contains 15 residues. Germline V CDR1 and CDR2: GTSNPN, SVGIG (reference sequence).

As for this clonotype: The CDR3 does not close with the conserved phenylalanine or tryptophan, likely indicating a read error. V usage is TRBV20-1 and J usage is TRBJ2-7, with D perhaps TRBD2 (7 bases). This CDR3 spans 14 amino acids. From germline, CDR1 is DFQATT and CDR2 SNEGSKA (reference sequence). Deletions cut 2 bases from V and 5 bases from J, with 16 bases between. CDR3 region: CSARRAAGAHEQYS. The CDR3 region has the DNA TGCAGTGCTAGAAGGGCGGCGGGGGCTCACGAGCAGTACTCC.

The gene calls are TRBV2 and TRBJ2-1; 8 positions agree with TRBD2. Germline CDR1 and CDR2: SNHLY and FYNNEI. V dropped 8 bases and J dropped 2; count of bases not matched to a gene: 5. The CDR3 length is 14 residues. This chain's CDR3 is CASEAGGTYNEQFF. CDR3 DNA sequence: TGTGCCAGCGAGGCGGGAGGAACCTACAATGAGCAGTTCTTC.

The chain is built from TRBV29-1 and TRBJ1-5; D not resolved. CDR3 length: 15 amino acids. Looked up from germline, CDR1 is SQVTM and CDR2 is ANQGSEA. V was clipped by 5 bases and J by 0 bases, with 14 bases between them. Here the CDR3 reads CSVREGVHSNQPQHF. Here the CDR3 DNA reads TGCAGCGTTCGGGAAGGAGTACATAGCAATCAGCCCCAGCATTTT.

This sequence joins TRBV7-2 and TRBJ2-5; 12 bases map to TRBD2. CDR3 length equals 17 residues. The trim removed 1 base at V and 5 bases at J, leaving 8 bases unmatched. Germline loops: CDR1 SGHTA, CDR2 FQGNSA. This CDR3 reads CASSLEASGRAGETQYF. In DNA, the CDR3 is TGTGCCAGCAGCTTAGAGGCTAGCGGGAGGGCCGGGGAGACCCAGTACTTC.

This clonotype has a count of ten or more. The chain combines TRBV25-1 with TRBJ1-2; 7 nucleotides match TRBD1. This CDR3 spans 13 amino acids. CDR1 MGHDK and CDR2 SYGVNS come from the germline V gene. Germline trimming cut 7 bases from V and 2 bases from J; bases unmatched to any gene: 4. CDR3 region: CASTLGGNYGYTF. The CDR3 DNA reads as TGTGCCAGCACCCTAGGGGGCAACTATGGCTACACCTTC.

This clonotype was detected many times. The J gene is TRBJ2-2, the V gene TRBV29-1; 10 nucleotides align to TRBD1. The germline gives CDR1 SQVTM, CDR2 ANQGSEA. The V segment lost 2 bases and the J segment 6 bases; nucleotides outside the gene matches: 6. The CDR3 sequence is 15 residues long. CDR3 sequence reads: CSVESPDRGAGELFF. CDR3 DNA sequence: TGCAGCGTTGAATCTCCGGACAGGGGGGCCGGGGAGCTGTTTTTT.

In this sample, this clonotype turned up many times. J is TRBJ2-1 and V is TRBV15; TRBD2 matches at 8 bases. CDR3 length: 18 amino acids. V trimming: 4 bases; J trimming: 0 bases; junction bases outside the gene matches: 11. Germline V gene lookup returns CDR1 LNHNV and CDR2 YYDKDF (reference sequence). The CDR3 sequence: CATSIRTSRPSSYNEQFF. The CDR3 region has the DNA TGTGCCACCAGCATACGGACTAGCAGACCGAGCTCCTACAATGAGCAGTTCTTC.

This clonotype occurred many times. The rearrangement uses TRBV19 and TRBJ1-2; D not resolved. CDR1 and CDR2 from the germline V gene are LNHDA and SQIVND (reference sequence). The CDR3 is 12 residues long. V was clipped by 5 bases and J by 8 bases, with 12 bases between them. The CDR3 nucleotides read TGTGCCAGTAGTCTCCGGGGTCGGGGCTACACCTTC. Its translation is CASSLRGRGYTF.